Given below is one T cell receptor beta chain in context. This clonotype came up many times. What antigen it recognizes has not been identified. Per-nucleotide qualities are absent, and no much larger clonotype sits a single base away. The adjacent samples were made up of nontumor breast tissue around the tumor. This sample was included in a study of breast tumors, draining lymph nodes, adjacent tissues (dated by TCRdb to 2016 to 2017). In terms of the full investigation: In breast cancer patients, the study compared the TCR beta repertoires of tumor, adjacent nontumor tissue and axillary lymph nodes. In human breast cancer, the study set out to evaluate how tumor, surrounding tissue and draining lymph node repertoires relate to one another and whether T cells may move between these sites. The study at large found these results: The conclusion that tumor T cells originate in lymph nodes was framed as consistent with a hypothesis rather than directly demonstrated. The data were considered consistent with most tumor T cells being derived from the lymph node and subsequently expanding within tumor tissue. Tumors showed preferential V and J gene usage, and their T-cell repertoire diversity fell below that of lymph nodes yet above that of nontumor tissue. The similarity between tumor and nontumor tissue repertoires was significantly greater in luminal-like breast cancer than in basal-like breast cancer.

The CDR3 starts with the cysteine, ends with the phenylalanine, and has 13 residues. Only CDR3 DNA remains: 39 bases, in frame from the first base. The germline V gene (reference sequence) supplies CDR1 SEHNR and CDR2 FQNEAQ. V gives up 5 bases and J gives up 5 bases, and the segment between their germline ends measures 12 bases. Sequencing instrument: Illumina HiSeq 2000. TCR beta chain libraries were generated by multiplex PCR amplification. The amplified TCR beta chain products were analyzed by high-throughput sequencing. TCRdb ran its own pipeline on the public reads, namely fastp trimming at Q25 and MiXCR clone calling, and kept in-frame beta chains. Identical CDR3 proteins give one entry, which carries the most common genes and DNA. Recorded for this sample are about 13,000 distinct CDR3 sequences; 62% of them occurred a single time. In total, the top ten clones hold roughly 49% of the sample.

The sequence was collected from a female donor with breast cancer. Some clones in this sample may be carry-over from other donors' samples. The sequenced material came from tumor-adjacent breast tissue. The V gene is TRBV7-9 and the J gene is TRBJ1-1, with no D gene named confidently. The nucleotide sequence reads TGTGCCAGCAGCCCGGGGTTTGGGACTGAAGCTTTCTTT. This encodes CASSPGFGTEAFF. The CDR3 plus the reference TRBV7-9 and TRBJ1-1 genes for the other parts give the full variable domain: DTGVSQNPRHKITKRGQNVTFRCDPISEHNRLYWYRQTLGQGPEFLTYFQNEAQLEKSRLLSDRFSAERPKGSFSTLEIQRTEQGDSAMYLCASSPGFGTEAFFGQGTRLTVV.